This T cell receptor beta chain is drawn from a study of shared clonotypes between healthy human individuals. General study results and limits: Sharing of clonotypes among donors was expected to vary with sequencing depth. The study sampled only blood, and tissue repertoires likely differ.

After removal of 3 bases from V and 6 bases from J, the junction contained 20 bases not matched to a gene. The germline V gene has CDR1 GTSNPN and CDR2 SVGIG (reference sequence). The CDR3 is made up of 17 amino acids. This clone was observed at least ten times. Its cognate antigen is unknown. Authors' processing steps: Because ImmunoSEQ provided only junction sequences with no quality scores, the filtering differed. Assay: immunoSEQ multiplex PCR; the TCRdb copy retains only in-frame clones and omits some. The V and J calls and clone size are taken from that table; D and trimming were inferred from the DNA. This sample has under 1,100,000 clones, with approximately 68% found just once.

The genes are TRBV30 and TRBJ2-7; 7 positions match TRBD2. This receptor was identified in a man aged 18-30 years in good health. Sequenced input: memory CD4+ T cells sorted from blood. The sample's subset: CD45RA-negative fraction. CDR3 region: CAWSAGVGDYYYGEQYF. The CDR3 nucleotides read TGTGCCTGGAGCGCCGGGGTGGGGGACTACTATTACGGCGAGCAGTACTTC.